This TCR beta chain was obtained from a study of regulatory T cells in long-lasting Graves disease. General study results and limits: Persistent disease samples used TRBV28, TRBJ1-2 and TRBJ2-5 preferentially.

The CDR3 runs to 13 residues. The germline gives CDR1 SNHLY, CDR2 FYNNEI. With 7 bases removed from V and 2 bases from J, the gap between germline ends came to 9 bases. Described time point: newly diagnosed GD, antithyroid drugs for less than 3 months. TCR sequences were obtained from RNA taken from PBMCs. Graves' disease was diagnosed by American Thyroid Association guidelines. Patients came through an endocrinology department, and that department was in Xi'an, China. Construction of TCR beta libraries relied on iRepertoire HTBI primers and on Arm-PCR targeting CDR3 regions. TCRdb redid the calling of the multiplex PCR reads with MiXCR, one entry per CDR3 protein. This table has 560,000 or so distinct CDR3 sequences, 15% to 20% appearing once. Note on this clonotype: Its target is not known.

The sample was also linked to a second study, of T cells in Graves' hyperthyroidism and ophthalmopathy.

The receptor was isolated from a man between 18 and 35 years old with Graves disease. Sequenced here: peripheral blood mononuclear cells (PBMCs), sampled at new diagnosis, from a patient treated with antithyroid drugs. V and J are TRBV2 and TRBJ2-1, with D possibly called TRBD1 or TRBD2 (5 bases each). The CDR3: CASNRDPYNEQFF. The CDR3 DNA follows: TGTGCCAGCAACCGGGACCCCTACAATGAGCAGTTCTTC.